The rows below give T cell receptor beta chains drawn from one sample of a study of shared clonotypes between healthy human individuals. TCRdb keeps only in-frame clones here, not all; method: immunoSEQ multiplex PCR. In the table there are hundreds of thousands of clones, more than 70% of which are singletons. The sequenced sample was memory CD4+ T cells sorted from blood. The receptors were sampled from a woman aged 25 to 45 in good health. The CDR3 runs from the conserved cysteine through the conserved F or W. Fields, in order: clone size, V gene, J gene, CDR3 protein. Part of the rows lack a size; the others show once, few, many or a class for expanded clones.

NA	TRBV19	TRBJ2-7	CASSIGALEAGEQYF
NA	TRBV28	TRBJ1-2	CASRLAGISFGGYTF
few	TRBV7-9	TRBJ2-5	CASSVKDGTQYF
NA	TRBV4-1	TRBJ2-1	CASSQARGQVDNEQFF
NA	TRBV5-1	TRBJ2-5	CASSSGLAGTQETQYF
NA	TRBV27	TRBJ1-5	CASSLPVTGADNQPQHF
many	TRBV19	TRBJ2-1	CASSPHRSGSTYNEQFF
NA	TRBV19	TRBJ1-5	CASSIPGQGVQPQHF
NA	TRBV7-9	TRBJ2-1	CASSLNNGNEQFF
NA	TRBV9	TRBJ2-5	CASSVATSSETQYF
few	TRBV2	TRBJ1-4	CASRLAPEGKLFF
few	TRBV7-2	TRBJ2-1	CASSRPGVGEQFF
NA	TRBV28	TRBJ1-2	CASEGNYGYTF
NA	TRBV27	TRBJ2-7	CASSDSGTGGHEQYF
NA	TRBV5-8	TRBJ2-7	CASSLSGTSGYEQYF
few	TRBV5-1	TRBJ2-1	CASSLGGVENEQFF
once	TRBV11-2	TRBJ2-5	CASRTGQETQYF
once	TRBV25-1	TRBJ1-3	CASSEWDTIYF
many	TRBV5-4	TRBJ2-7	CASSFRAGGPDEQYF
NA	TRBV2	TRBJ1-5	CASSDRGGGQPQHF
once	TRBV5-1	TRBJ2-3	CASSAAPGSVADTQYF
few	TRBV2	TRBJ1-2	CASSATDNYGYTF
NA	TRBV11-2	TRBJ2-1	CASSLGSPREQFF
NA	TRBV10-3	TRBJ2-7	CAISESSDRPEQYF
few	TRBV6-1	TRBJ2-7	CAIPGAYEQYF
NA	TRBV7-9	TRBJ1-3	CASSTRGQVLRNTIYF
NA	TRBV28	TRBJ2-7	CASSFFGRRYF
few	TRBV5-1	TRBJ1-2	CASSLAGLFTYGYTF
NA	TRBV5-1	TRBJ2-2	CASSPQGGIVDTGELFF
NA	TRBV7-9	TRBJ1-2	CASSLLEHRYGYTF
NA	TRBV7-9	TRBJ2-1	CASSLASGSSSYNEQFF
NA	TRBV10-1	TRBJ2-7	CASSPSGENTYEQYF
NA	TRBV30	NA	CAWTVAGSYEQYF
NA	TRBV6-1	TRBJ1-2	CASRRDGYGYTF
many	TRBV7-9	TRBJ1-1	CASSLWTGRNTEAFF
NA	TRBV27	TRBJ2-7	CASSSLRGTYEQYF
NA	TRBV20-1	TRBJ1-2	CRAGHYGYTF
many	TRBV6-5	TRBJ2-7	CASSYSGGGSYEQYF
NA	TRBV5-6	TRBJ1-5	CASSSQGYNQPQHF
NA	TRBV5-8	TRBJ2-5	CASSLVWETQYF
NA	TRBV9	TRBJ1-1	CASGETEAFF
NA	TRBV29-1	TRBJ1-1	CSVVGQGNTEAFF
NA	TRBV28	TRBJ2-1	CASRPPLAGNNEQFF
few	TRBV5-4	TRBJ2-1	CASSLGTFSGQFF
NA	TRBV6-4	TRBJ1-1	CASSDLRGTEAFF
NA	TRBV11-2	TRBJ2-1	CASSPILAGVGEQFF
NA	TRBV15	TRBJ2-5	CATSPALAEETQYF
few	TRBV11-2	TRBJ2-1	CASSLGSAPFF
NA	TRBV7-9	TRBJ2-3	CASSLTGGADTQYF
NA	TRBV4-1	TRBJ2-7	CASSQDEGRGLSSYEQYF
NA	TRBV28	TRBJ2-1	CASSSSGTGYNEQFF
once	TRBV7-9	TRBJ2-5	CASSFTEETQYF
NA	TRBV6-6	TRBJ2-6	CASSYSPPDGANVLTF